The 11 T cell receptor beta chains below all came from one sample that was sequenced in a study of blood T cell repertoires in COVID-19. Repertoires were generated with immunoSEQ multiplex PCR, while TCRdb's copy carries only in-frame clones and drops some. The sample lists 65,000 to 75,000 clones; approximately 80% were seen once. The sample consisted of peripheral blood. The receptors here all came from a human donor in a cohort sampled during active COVID-19.

The genes are TRBV18 and TRBJ2-7, with TRBD1 identical over 8 bases. Germline V gene sequence: CDR1 KGHSH, CDR2 LQKENI. The trim removed 2 bases at V and 2 bases at J, leaving 5 bases unmatched. The CDR3 is 15 amino acids. CDR3 protein: CASSPSGQGTYEQYF. The CDR3 coding sequence is TGTGCCAGCTCACCATCAGGACAGGGTACCTACGAGCAGTACTTC.

V and J are TRBV5-6 and TRBJ2-5, with D uncertain. This CDR3 comprises 13 residues. Germline loops: CDR1 SGHDT, CDR2 YYEEEE. Trimming removed 1 base from V and 1 base from J, with 5 bases in between. The CDR3 sequence is CASSLLIQETQYF. CDR3 nucleotides: TGTGCCAGCAGCTTGTTAATCCAAGAGACCCAGTACTTC.

This clone was seen once. V and J are TRBV30 and TRBJ2-2; 7 bases match TRBD2. V trimming: 2 bases; J trimming: 9 bases; junction bases outside the gene matches: 30. Germline V lookup: CDR1 GTSNPN, CDR2 SVGIG (reference sequence). There are 21 residues in the CDR3. For the CDR3, the DNA is TGTGCCTGGAGTTGGGGTGCGGGGGATTTTAGAGCGGGTAACGAATACAGGGAGCTGTTTTTT. As protein: CAWSWGAGDFRAGNEYRELFF.

J is TRBJ2-7 and V is TRBV6-5; TRBD2 matches at 8 bases. The J segment lost 4 bases and the V segment lost 7 bases, leaving 9 bases of the junction unmatched. Germline CDR1 and CDR2: MNHEY and SVGAGI. CDR3 length equals 14 residues. The CDR3 region is CASTISGTRYEQYF. The CDR3 DNA sequence: TGTGCCAGCACCATTAGCGGGACGCGGTACGAGCAGTACTTC.

This chain uses TRBV9 with TRBJ1-3; D is unresolved. The V end lost 6 bases, the J end lost 0 bases, and 13 bases lay between the germline ends. CDR1 and CDR2 (germline): SGDLS, YYNGEE. The CDR3 totals 15 residues. CDR3 region: CASTIGALSGNTIYF. CDR3 nucleotides: TGTGCCAGCACCATCGGAGCCCTCTCTGGAAACACCATATATTTT.

The rearrangement joins TRBV7-2 to TRBJ2-3; a weak D match, TRBD2 (6 bases). With 5 bases removed from V and 2 bases from J, the gap between germline ends came to 14 bases. Germline V gives CDR1 SGHTA, CDR2 FQGNSA. The CDR3 is made up of 15 amino acids. The CDR3 nucleotides read TGTGCCAGCAGCCTTGCGGGACTCCACACAGATACGCAGTATTTT. It is translated as CASSLAGLHTDTQYF.

The V call is TRBV2, the J call TRBJ1-1; tentative D call: TRBD1 (6 bases). Germline loops: CDR1 SNHLY, CDR2 FYNNEI. This CDR3 is built from 12 residues. Trimming removed 10 bases from V and 4 bases from J, with 13 bases in between. CDR3 sequence (DNA): TGTGCCATCAGGGGAGTCGGCACTGAAGCTTTCTTT. This sequence encodes CAIRGVGTEAFF.

This clone showed up just once. The CDR3 coding sequence is TGTGCCATGCCGAGGCAGGGGTCGAAAAAACTGTTTTTT. It is translated as CAMPRQGSKKLFF. The rearrangement links TRBV19 to TRBJ1-4, with D possibly TRBD1 on 6 matching bases. V lost 10 bases and J 9 bases, leaving 18 bases between the germline ends. The CDR3 length is 13 residues. Germline CDR1 LNHDA, CDR2 SQIVND (reference sequence).

The CDR3 is CASSQDLPYEQYF. CDR3 in DNA: TGCGCCAGCAGCCAAGACCTTCCCTACGAGCAGTACTTC. This chain uses TRBV4-1 with TRBJ2-7; D remains ambiguous. The germline gives CDR1 MGHRA, CDR2 YSYEKL. The CDR3 totals 13 residues. The V gene lost 0 bases and the J gene lost 2 bases, with 5 bases spanning the gap.

There are a few counts of this clone. The rearrangement joins TRBV3-1 (or the pseudogene TRBV3-2) to TRBJ1-4; 9 nucleotides agree with TRBD1. V shed 5 bases and J 8 bases; nucleotides not matched to a gene: 9. The CDR3 runs to 15 residues. Germline lookup yields CDR1 LGHDT and CDR2 YNNKEL (reference sequence). The CDR3 reads CASSDTGGGEEKLFF. The CDR3 DNA reads TGTGCCAGCAGCGACACAGGGGGCGGTGAGGAAAAACTGTTTTTT.

V and J are TRBV27 and TRBJ2-7; 10 bases are a match to TRBD1. CDR1 and CDR2 (germline): MNHEY, SMNVEV (reference sequence). V shed 2 bases and J 7 bases; nucleotides not matched to a gene: 8. The CDR3 is 15 residues long. CDR3 region: CASSLRDRGPVEQYF. The DNA of the CDR3 is TGTGCCAGCAGTTTAAGGGACAGGGGACCTGTAGAGCAGTACTTC.